Shown below are 21 T cell receptor beta chains from a single sample sequenced in a study of beta chain features in type 1 diabetes. Sequenced material consisted of expressed TCRB transcripts (all of the isolated RNA was reverse transcribed). The repertoire was sequenced with immunoSEQ multiplex PCR; TCRdb's copy has only in-frame clones and lacks some. The sample lists about 470,000 clones, 30% occurring once. What was sequenced was naive CD4+ T cells from blood. The receptors were sampled from a man younger than 35 in good health.

This clone was recorded a few times. This chain uses TRBV7-2 with TRBJ2-1; D is ambiguous. Germline CDR1 reads SGHTA; CDR2 reads FQGNSA. Trimming left V 4 bases short and J 4 bases short, with 11 bases between. The CDR3 contains 14 residues. The CDR3 DNA reads TGTGCCAGCAGCTCCGCTCTAGGGTACAATGAGCAGTTCTTC. Encoded protein: CASSSALGYNEQFF.

This sequence joins TRBV28 and TRBJ2-7; 8 bases match TRBD1. Germline CDR1 MDHEN, CDR2 SYDVKM. V was pared by 5 bases and J by 3 bases, with 6 bases of the junction left unmatched. The CDR3 extends over 14 amino acids. The CDR3 protein is CASSRQGAVYEQYF. Here the CDR3 DNA reads TGTGCCAGCAGTCGCCAGGGGGCAGTCTACGAGCAGTACTTC.

This clone was counted between two and nine times. This chain uses TRBV30 with TRBJ2-5; D gene uncertain. The CDR3 runs to 13 residues. The V gene lost 1 base and the J gene lost 5 bases, with 11 bases spanning the gap. CDR1 and CDR2 from the germline V gene are GTSNPN and SVGIG (reference sequence). The chain's CDR3 is CAWSEQIGETQYF. For the CDR3, the DNA is TGTGCCTGGAGTGAACAAATTGGGGAGACCCAGTACTTC.

Worth noting for this clone: Other nucleotide sequences from this sample produce the same CDR3. The CDR3 nucleotides are TGTGCCAGCAGCGTAGAAGCAGATACGCAGTATTTT. Encoded protein: CASSVEADTQYF. The V call is TRBV9, the J call TRBJ2-3; no definite D call. CDR3 length: 12 residues. Germline V gene sequence: CDR1 SGDLS, CDR2 YYNGEE. Trimming left V 0 bases short and J 4 bases short, with 3 bases between.

This clone has more than one count but fewer than ten. The chain links TRBV29-1 to TRBJ2-3; either TRBD1 or TRBD2 may fit D (5 bases each). The CDR3 runs to 13 residues. Germline CDR1 reads SQVTM; CDR2 reads ANQGSEA. V dropped 5 bases and J dropped 2 bases, with 11 bases sitting between them. CDR3 amino acids: CSVRGGNTDTQYF. Written as DNA, the CDR3 is TGCAGCGTTCGGGGCGGAAACACAGATACGCAGTATTTT.

The genes are TRBV6-5 and TRBJ2-3; 8 bases match TRBD1. The J segment lost 7 bases and the V segment lost 4 bases, leaving 7 bases of the junction unmatched. CDR1 is MNHEY, CDR2 SVGAGI, per germline. CDR3 length equals 14 residues. The CDR3 here is CASSFGTGGNTQYF. The CDR3 DNA follows: TGTGCCAGCAGTTTCGGGACAGGAGGGAATACGCAGTATTTT.

The rearrangement joins TRBV9 to TRBJ2-6; a possible D gene is TRBD1 (5 bases). Germline values: CDR1 SGDLS, CDR2 YYNGEE. V was trimmed by 3 bases and J by 2 bases, leaving 12 bases between them. CDR3 length: 16 amino acids. The CDR3 loop is CASSAVLGAGANVLTF. CDR3 nucleotides: TGTGCCAGCAGCGCCGTCCTAGGGGCTGGGGCCAACGTCCTGACTTTC.

This clone was seen only a few times. Germline is not matched at one junction end, which may reflect a read error. The same CDR3 is also encoded by other DNA sequences in this sample. The chain is built from TRBV29-1 and TRBJ2-5, with D hard to call. Germline assignment: CDR1 SQVTM and CDR2 ANQGSEA. The length of the CDR3 is 10 residues. In nucleotides, the CDR3 is TGCAGCGTAGAAGTAGAGACCCAGTACTTC. As protein: CSVEVETQYF.

This clone was found a few times. The chain recombines TRBV28 with TRBJ1-1, with D unclear. This CDR3 has 18 residues. Germline-derived CDR1 and CDR2 are MDHEN and SYDVKM. V dropped 2 bases and J dropped 0 bases, with 19 bases sitting between them. The CDR3 DNA is TGTGCCAGCAGTTTAACCCTGATGGCTAAAACCTTGAACACTGAAGCTTTCTTT. This codes for CASSLTLMAKTLNTEAFF.

Remarks on this clone: One end of the junction does not line up with germline, which may come from a read error. The chain uses TRBV18 and TRBJ2-7; unclear D gene. CDR1 and CDR2 from the germline V gene are KGHSH and LQKENI. There are 13 residues in the CDR3. The CDR3 loop is CASSPERSDEQYF. CDR3 coding DNA: TGTGCCAGCTCACCAGAACGCTCCGACGAGCAGTACTTC.

This chain joins TRBV10-3 and TRBJ2-7; perhaps D is TRBD1 or TRBD2 (5 bases each). Germline V gives CDR1 ENHRY, CDR2 SYGVKD. The CDR3 is 14 residues long. V was clipped by 7 bases and J by 0 bases, with 13 bases between them. The CDR3 here is CAIKGTSVSYEQYF. CDR3 DNA sequence: TGTGCCATCAAGGGGACGTCCGTCTCCTACGAGCAGTACTTC.

The chain combines TRBV2 with TRBJ2-1; 12 bases agree with TRBD2. Germline lookup yields CDR1 SNHLY and CDR2 FYNNEI. V trimming: 0 bases; J trimming: 5 bases; junction bases outside the gene matches: 2. CDR3 length: 16 amino acids. CDR3 loop: CASSEARTSGDNEQFF. The CDR3 nucleotides read TGTGCCAGCAGTGAAGCCCGGACTAGCGGGGACAATGAGCAGTTCTTC.

This sequence joins TRBV4-3 and TRBJ2-3; D remains unclear. Trimming took off 1 base at V and 7 bases at J, with 21 bases between the two ends. This CDR3 comprises 17 residues. Germline CDR1 and CDR2: LGHNA and YSLEER. CDR3 protein: CASSQGVQTLELYTQYF. Here the CDR3 DNA reads TGCGCCAGCAGCCAAGGGGTACAGACACTGGAGCTGTATACGCAGTATTTT.

This rearrangement joins TRBV4-2 to TRBJ2-1; the match to TRBD2 covers 7 bases. The CDR3 contains 16 residues. CDR1 is LGHNA and CDR2 is YNFKEQ in the germline V gene. V shed 1 base and J 3 bases; nucleotides not matched to a gene: 6. The CDR3 reads CASSQAGGRGYNEQFF. CDR3 DNA sequence: TGTGCCAGCAGCCAAGCTGGAGGGAGGGGCTACAATGAGCAGTTCTTC.

The rearrangement uses TRBV7-8 and TRBJ2-5; 9 nucleotides agree with TRBD1. With 4 bases clipped from V and 4 bases from J, the junction kept 7 bases outside the gene matches. Germline lookup yields CDR1 SGHVS and CDR2 FQNEAQ. The CDR3 loop spans 15 amino acids. This CDR3 reads CASSYSWDRVETQYF. The CDR3, as DNA: TGTGCCAGCAGCTACTCATGGGACAGGGTAGAGACCCAGTACTTC.

This clone was seen more than once but under ten times. The gene calls are TRBV5-1 and TRBJ2-2; a weak D match, TRBD2 (6 bases). CDR1 and CDR2 from the germline V gene are SGHRS and YFSETQ. Trimming cost V 2 bases and J 2 bases, with 10 bases left between them. This CDR3 region has 15 residues. For the CDR3, the DNA is TGCGCCAGCAGCTTTTCTAGCGCAAACACCGGGGAGCTGTTTTTT. It translates to CASSFSSANTGELFF.

This clone was counted only a few times. The rearrangement links TRBV29-1 to TRBJ2-7; D might be TRBD1 (6 bases). The V end lost 3 bases, the J end lost 0 bases, and 9 bases lay between the germline ends. The CDR3 sequence is 13 residues long. Germline V gene sequence: CDR1 SQVTM, CDR2 ANQGSEA. The CDR3 nucleotides read TGCAGCGTTGACTTGGACAGCTCCTACGAGCAGTACTTC. Its translation: CSVDLDSSYEQYF.

V and J are TRBV30 and TRBJ2-1; perhaps TRBD2 as D (6 bases). The CDR3 sequence is 14 residues long. Germline assignment: CDR1 GTSNPN and CDR2 SVGIG (reference sequence). V lost 0 bases to trimming and J lost 9 bases, with 15 bases between them. CDR3 bases: TGTGCCTGGAGTGTACGAGGGAGTAGCGGTGAGCAGTTCTTC. It encodes CAWSVRGSSGEQFF.

The chain recombines TRBV30 with TRBJ2-1, with D possibly called TRBD1 or TRBD2 (6 bases each). Germline CDR1 is GTSNPN and CDR2 is SVGIG (reference sequence). The CDR3 contains 16 residues. V lost 0 bases and J 7 bases, leaving 19 bases between the germline ends. CDR3 amino acids: CAWSVRGLAPLNEQFF. The CDR3 DNA follows: TGTGCCTGGAGTGTACGGGGGCTAGCCCCCCTAAATGAGCAGTTCTTC.

This clone was counted between two and nine times. This sample also contains other DNA sequences that code for the same CDR3. The chain recombines TRBV5-1 with TRBJ2-3, with 9 bases that match TRBD2. The CDR3 runs to 16 residues. Germline trimming cut 2 bases from V and 2 bases from J; bases unmatched to any gene: 6. CDR1 SGHRS and CDR2 YFSETQ come from the germline V gene. The CDR3 region is CASSLGTSGFTDTQYF. The DNA of the CDR3 is TGCGCCAGCAGCTTAGGAACTAGCGGGTTCACAGATACGCAGTATTTT. Full variable domain (outside the CDR3, taken from reference TRBV5-1 and TRBJ2-3): KAGVTQTPRYLIKTRGQQVTLSCSPISGHRSVSWYQQTPGQGLQFLFEYFSETQRNKGNFPGRFSGRQFSNSRSEMNVSTLELGDSALYLCASSLGTSGFTDTQYFGPGTRLTVL.

V is TRBV4-3 and J is TRBJ1-2; maybe TRBD1 (6 bases). The CDR3 runs to 15 residues. Trimming shortened V by 0 bases and J by 7 bases, and 15 bases separated the two germline ends. The germline V gene has CDR1 LGHNA and CDR2 YSLEER. This CDR3 reads CASSQDDQGMGGYTF. For the CDR3, the DNA is TGCGCCAGCAGCCAAGATGATCAGGGGATGGGTGGCTACACCTTC.